The rows below give T cell receptor beta chains drawn from one sample of a study of early T cells in non-severe SARS-CoV-2 infection. Each CDR3 protein gets one entry after TCRdb re-called the 5' RACE reads with MiXCR. This table has roughly 34,000 distinct CDR3 sequences, more than 4% appearing once. The sample consisted of whole blood. Source of these receptors: an adult who was a healthcare worker with PCR-confirmed SARS-CoV-2 infection or an uninfected control (not recorded which). Each CDR3 is given with its conserved first and last residue. The D gene is left open where the match is weak. Size tells how often a clone was seen (once, few, many) or the class of an expanded clone, and some rows leave it out.

CDR3 length	J gene	V gene	clone size	D gene	CDR3 protein	CDR3 DNA
13	TRBJ2-1	TRBV27	many	-	CASSFLPNNEQFF	TGTGCCAGCAGTTTCTTGCCAAACAATGAGCAGTTCTTC
14	TRBJ2-3	TRBV3-1	many	-	CASSQGGEADTQYF	TGTGCCAGCAGCCAAGGCGGGGAGGCAGATACGCAGTATTTT
14	TRBJ1-1	TRBV5-4	many	TRBD1	CASSFQGATTEAFF	TGTGCCAGCAGCTTTCAGGGGGCTACCACTGAAGCTTTCTTT
17	TRBJ1-6	TRBV6-5	many	TRBD1	CASSYFGQGFNNSPLHF	TGTGCCAGCAGTTACTTCGGACAGGGGTTTAATAATTCACCCCTCCACTTT
15	TRBJ2-1	TRBV5-5	many	-	CASSLVGGLFNEQFF	TGTGCCAGCAGCTTGGTTGGGGGCCTGTTCAATGAGCAGTTCTTC
13	TRBJ1-5	TRBV19	many	TRBD1	CASEDRAGQPQHF	TGTGCCAGTGAAGACAGGGCAGGTCAGCCCCAGCATTTT
15	TRBJ1-2	TRBV28	many	TRBD1	CASSTPGQGDHGYTF	TGTGCCAGCAGCACTCCCGGACAGGGGGACCATGGCTACACCTTC
14	TRBJ2-1	TRBV7-6	many	-	CASSLATAVNEQFF	TGTGCCAGCAGCTTAGCGACAGCTGTGAATGAGCAGTTCTTC
14	TRBJ1-1	TRBV12-3/TRBV12-4	many	-	CASSRIDGVTEAFF	TGTGCCAGCAGTCGCATAGATGGGGTGACTGAAGCTTTCTTT
14	TRBJ1-5	TRBV7-9	many	-	CASSLSRGGEPQHF	TGTGCCAGCAGCTTGTCAAGGGGAGGTGAGCCCCAGCATTTT
10	TRBJ1-4	TRBV19	few	-	CASLNEKLFF	TGTGCCAGCCTTAATGAAAAACTGTTTTTT
15	TRBJ2-5	TRBV18	many	TRBD2	CASSPRTSAQETQYF	TGTGCCAGCTCACCCAGGACTAGCGCCCAAGAGACCCAGTACTTC
15	TRBJ2-1	TRBV24-1	many	TRBD2	CATSDTSGRYNEQFF	TGTGCCACCAGCGATACTAGCGGGAGGTATAATGAGCAGTTCTTC
15	TRBJ2-6	TRBV18	many	-	CASSGTRSGANVLTF	TGTGCCAGCTCAGGGACTCGCTCTGGGGCCAACGTCCTGACTTTC
16	TRBJ2-1	TRBV6-2/TRBV6-3	many	-	CASSYPQGSSYNEQFF	TGTGCCAGCAGTTACCCCCAGGGGAGCTCCTACAATGAGCAGTTCTTC
13	TRBJ1-1	TRBV19	many	-	CASTPRGVTEAFF	TGTGCCAGTACCCCACGAGGGGTTACTGAAGCTTTCTTT
10	TRBJ2-1	TRBV20-1	many	-	CSAEFNEQFF	TGCAGTGCAGAGTTCAATGAGCAGTTCTTC
13	TRBJ1-2	TRBV29-1	many	TRBD1	CSAWDSREDGYTF	TGCAGCGCCTGGGACAGTAGGGAGGATGGCTACACCTTC
17	TRBJ1-3	TRBV3-1	few	-	CASSQDLGRTSGNTIYF	TGTGCCAGCAGCCAAGATCTTGGACGGACCTCTGGAAACACCATATATTTT
16	TRBJ2-4	TRBV6-5	many	TRBD1	CASSQPTGTGLVIQYF	TGTGCCAGCAGTCAGCCTACCGGGACAGGGCTGGTCATTCAGTACTTC
14	TRBJ2-5	TRBV5-1	many	TRBD2	CASSSIAGGETQYF	TGCGCCAGCAGCTCTATAGCGGGGGGCGAAACCCAGTACTTC
16	TRBJ2-3	TRBV27	few	-	CASSPRAGLSTDTQYF	TGTGCCAGCAGTCCTCGAGCGGGTCTCAGCACAGATACGCAGTATTTT
16	TRBJ2-3	TRBV7-9	many	-	CASSLLVDQSTDTQYF	TGTGCCAGCAGCTTACTGGTCGACCAAAGCACAGATACGCAGTATTTT
14	TRBJ2-3	TRBV10-3	many	-	CAIQAAYGPDTQYF	TGTGCCATCCAGGCGGCGTACGGGCCAGATACGCAGTATTTT
14	TRBJ2-1	TRBV6-2/TRBV6-3	many	-	CASSQRQVGNEQFF	TGTGCCAGCAGTCAACGACAGGTTGGCAATGAGCAGTTCTTC
13	TRBJ1-1	TRBV12-5	many	-	CASGPDENTEAFF	TGTGCTAGTGGCCCGGACGAAAACACTGAAGCTTTCTTT
15	TRBJ2-3	TRBV7-2	many	TRBD2	CASSLSGLTTDTQYF	TGTGCCAGCAGCTTATCGGGACTAACCACAGATACGCAGTATTTT
15	TRBJ2-4	TRBV5-4	many	-	CASSRVAMDKNIQYF	TGTGCCAGCAGCAGGGTAGCTATGGACAAAAACATTCAGTACTTC
18	TRBJ1-1	TRBV6-2/TRBV6-3	many	-	CASSYNRGAAWGNTEAFF	TGTGCCAGCAGTTACAACAGAGGCGCCGCCTGGGGTAACACTGAAGCTTTCTTT
17	TRBJ2-2	TRBV20-1	many	TRBD2	CSARPSGGTSNTGELFF	TGCAGTGCGAGACCTAGCGGGGGGACCTCGAACACCGGGGAGCTGTTTTTT
18	TRBJ2-4	TRBV4-2	many	-	CASSQDGSPSRAKNIQYF	TGTGCCAGCAGCCAAGATGGGTCTCCGTCCCGGGCCAAAAACATTCAGTACTTC
15	TRBJ2-1	TRBV2	-	-	CASTRAGSSYNEQFF	TGTGCCAGCACCAGGGCCGGCAGCTCCTACAATGAGCAGTTCTTC
15	TRBJ2-7	TRBV20-1	many	TRBD1	CSAKRTGGFDYEQYF	TGCAGTGCAAAGCGAACAGGGGGCTTTGACTACGAGCAGTACTTC
12	TRBJ1-4	TRBV7-9	-	-	CASSFDNEKLFF	TGTGCCAGCAGTTTTGATAATGAAAAACTGTTTTTT
13	TRBJ2-3	TRBV20-1	many	TRBD2	CSAPRERTDTQYF	TGCAGTGCTCCGCGGGAGAGGACAGATACGCAGTATTTT
13	TRBJ2-1	TRBV7-9	many	-	CASSLTRENEQFF	TGTGCCAGCAGCCTCACCAGGGAGAATGAGCAGTTCTTC
17	TRBJ1-1	TRBV6-5	many	-	CASSYHQGVLMNTEAFF	TGTGCCAGCAGTTACCATCAGGGCGTACTCATGAACACTGAAGCTTTCTTT
16	TRBJ2-1	TRBV7-9	few	TRBD2	CASSRLAGGTYNEQFF	TGTGCCAGCAGCCGACTAGCGGGAGGGACCTACAATGAGCAGTTCTTC
15	TRBJ1-6	TRBV12-3/TRBV12-4	many	TRBD1	CASSTRTGWNSPLHF	TGTGCCAGCAGTACAAGGACAGGGTGGAATTCACCCCTCCACTTT